The rows below give T cell receptor beta chains drawn from one sample of a study of blood T cell repertoires in COVID-19. TCRdb's copy holds only in-frame clones and misses some; the assay was immunoSEQ multiplex PCR. The profile covers 200,000 to 250,000 clones, with under 90% appearing a single time and about 20% taken by the ten largest. The material sequenced was peripheral blood. The receptors originated from a man between 25 and 39 years old with active or convalescent COVID-19. The CDR3 runs from the conserved cysteine through the conserved F or W. D genes are given only for firm matches. Expanded clones are given a class, and other clones once, few, many or no size at all.

j_call,clone_size,d_call,v_call,cdr3_nt,cdr3_aa
TRBJ2-1,NA,TRBD2,TRBV10-3,TGTGCCATCAGACGGACTAGCGGGGGGGGGAATGAGCAGTTCTTC,CAIRRTSGGGNEQFF
TRBJ1-4,NA,NA,TRBV12-3/TRBV12-4,TGTGCCAGCATAGGAGCGGTAGGAGAAAAACTGTTTTTT,CASIGAVGEKLFF
TRBJ2-2,NA,NA,TRBV19,TGTGCCAGCAAAAACACCGGGGAGCTGTTTTTT,CASKNTGELFF
TRBJ1-4,NA,NA,TRBV7-2,TGTGCCAGCAGCTTATCTAGAGGAAATGAAAAACTGTTTTTT,CASSLSRGNEKLFF
TRBJ2-7,NA,TRBD1,TRBV4-1,TGCGCCAGCAGCCAAGACGTGACAGGGCCTCTTTCCTACGAGCAGTACTTC,CASSQDVTGPLSYEQYF
TRBJ2-1,NA,NA,TRBV7-2,TGTGCCAGCACCCCGGGGATCGTTCGAAGGCAGTTCTTC,CASTPGIVRRQFF
TRBJ1-4,NA,NA,TRBV20-1,TGCAGTGCTAGGTTTGGCGAAAAACTGTTTTTT,CSARFGEKLFF
TRBJ2-1,NA,NA,TRBV5-1,TGCGCCAGCAGCTTGGCCGCTGCTAGTAGCTCCTACAATGAGCAGTTCTTC,CASSLAAASSSYNEQFF
TRBJ2-7,NA,TRBD1,TRBV7-9,TGTGCCAGCAGCCACCTGGACAGGGCCTACGAGCAGTACTTC,CASSHLDRAYEQYF
TRBJ1-5,NA,NA,TRBV10-3,TGTGCCATCAGTGACGAGGGTTATCAGCCCCAGCATTTT,CAISDEGYQPQHF
TRBJ2-7,NA,TRBD2,TRBV4-2,TGTGCCAGCAGCCAAGGGTCTAGCGGGAGGGCCGGGCAGTACTTC,CASSQGSSGRAGQYF
TRBJ2-7,NA,NA,TRBV29-1,TGCAGCGTTGAAGTGAGACAGAGTAACTACGAGCAGTACTTC,CSVEVRQSNYEQYF
TRBJ1-3,NA,NA,TRBV18,TGTGCCAGCTCACCGACAGCCTTCTCTGGAAACACCATATATTTT,CASSPTAFSGNTIYF
TRBJ1-6,few,TRBD1,TRBV18,TGTGCCAGCTCACCCCTACGTGGGACAGGAGAAAACTTT,CASSPLRGTGENF
TRBJ2-1,NA,TRBD1,TRBV20-1,TGCAGTCCGGAACAGGGGGATGAGCAGTTCTTC,CSPEQGDEQFF
TRBJ2-3,once,NA,TRBV5-1,TGCGCCAGCAGCCCCCTATCTTCCACAGATACGCAGTATTTT,CASSPLSSTDTQYF
TRBJ2-1,NA,TRBD2,TRBV9,TGTGCCAGCAGCGTAGAGAGTAGCGGGGCCTACAATGAGCAGTTCTTC,CASSVESSGAYNEQFF
TRBJ2-3,NA,NA,TRBV5-1,TGCGCCAGCCGCCCCAGATCTAGCACAGATACGCAGTATTTT,CASRPRSSTDTQYF
TRBJ2-7,NA,TRBD1,TRBV28,TGTGCCAGCAGCACCCCCGGGACAGGGGGTTCCTACGAGCAGTACTTC,CASSTPGTGGSYEQYF
TRBJ2-1,NA,NA,TRBV12-3/TRBV12-4,TGTGCCAGCCTTTTCAACGGTCGGGGTGAGCAGTTCTTC,CASLFNGRGEQFF
TRBJ2-7,NA,TRBD1,TRBV7-2,TGTGCCAGCAGCTTAGACACAGGGGCCTACGAGCAGTACTTC,CASSLDTGAYEQYF
TRBJ2-7,NA,TRBD1,TRBV27,TGTGCCAGCAGTTTATACGGGACAGGGGGTGAGCAGTACTTC,CASSLYGTGGEQYF
TRBJ1-5,NA,NA,TRBV19,TGTGCCAGTAGTTCCACCTGGGACACAGGTCGTGATCAGCCCCAGCATTTT,CASSSTWDTGRDQPQHF
TRBJ1-5,NA,NA,TRBV15,TGTGCCACCAGCCTTGATAGGGGGTCCCAGCATTTT,CATSLDRGSQHF
TRBJ1-1,NA,NA,TRBV6-5,TGTGCCAGCACCCGATCACAGTACACTGAAGCTTTCTTT,CASTRSQYTEAFF
TRBJ1-5,NA,NA,TRBV6-5,TGTGCCAGCAGTTACGCGACTGATCGACCCCAGCATTTT,CASSYATDRPQHF
TRBJ1-2,NA,NA,TRBV5-1,TGCGCCAGCAGCTCAAGGGCTTCCCCGGGGAACTATGGCTACACCTTC,CASSSRASPGNYGYTF
TRBJ2-3,NA,NA,TRBV18,TGTGCCAGCTCATTTCTCAGCACAGATACGCAGTATTTT,CASSFLSTDTQYF
TRBJ2-2,NA,NA,TRBV7-2,TGTGCCAGCAGCTTTGTCTACTTGACAGTCACCGGGGAGCTGTTTTTT,CASSFVYLTVTGELFF
TRBJ2-7,many,TRBD1,TRBV5-1,TGCGCCAGCAGCTTGGGATCGACAGGGGGCGGCTACGAGCAGTACTTC,CASSLGSTGGGYEQYF
TRBJ2-2,NA,TRBD1,TRBV19,TGTGCCAGTAGTCGGGGGGACAGGGTGAACACCGGGGAGCTGTTTTTT,CASSRGDRVNTGELFF
TRBJ1-3,NA,TRBD1,TRBV19,TGTGCCAGTAGTCCAACCGGGACAGGGTACTCCATATATTTT,CASSPTGTGYSIYF
TRBJ2-1,NA,NA,TRBV14,TGTGCCAGCAGCCAGGCAGGGGTTTTAAAAAGCAATGAGCAGTTCTTC,CASSQAGVLKSNEQFF
TRBJ1-1,NA,NA,TRBV6-5,TGTGCCAGCAGCCCAGGGAGGGGGAACACTGAAGCTTTCTTT,CASSPGRGNTEAFF
TRBJ1-4,NA,NA,TRBV5-1,TGCGCCAGCAGCCTGCTGGGGGGGGATGAAAAACTGTTTTTT,CASSLLGGDEKLFF
TRBJ1-2,NA,TRBD1,TRBV5-6,TGTGCCAGCAGCGATTTAACGGACAGGGAGAACTATGGCTACACCTTC,CASSDLTDRENYGYTF
TRBJ2-1,few,TRBD1,TRBV18,TGTGCCAGCACAGGGGGGCCCGCCTACAATGAGCAGTTCTTC,CASTGGPAYNEQFF
TRBJ2-5,NA,NA,TRBV28,TGTGCCAGCAGTAGACAGCAATCTCCCCAATGGTCCCAGTACTTC,CASSRQQSPQWSQYF
TRBJ2-5,NA,NA,TRBV21-1,TGTGCCAGCAGCAATGGGGAGGGTACGGGTTCCGGGTTTGAGACCCAGTACTTC,CASSNGEGTGSGFETQYF
TRBJ1-2,NA,NA,TRBV30,TGTGCCTCAACACATGGGCGCTATGGCTACACCTTC,CASTHGRYGYTF
TRBJ1-5,NA,NA,TRBV12-3/TRBV12-4,TGTGCCAGCGGGAGGGGGAATCAGCCCCAGCATTTT,CASGRGNQPQHF
TRBJ1-5,NA,NA,TRBV30,TGTGCCTGGAGTCCCCGCGCCGGGGGCAATCAGCCCCAGCATTTT,CAWSPRAGGNQPQHF
TRBJ1-6,NA,NA,TRBV27,TGTGCCAGCCGAATCCTCAGGGTTGATTCACCCCTTCACTTT,CASRILRVDSPLHF
TRBJ2-3,NA,NA,TRBV19,TGTGCCAGTAGAACTCAGACTACAGATACGCAGTATTTT,CASRTQTTDTQYF
TRBJ2-3,NA,TRBD2,TRBV3-1/TRBV3-2,TGTGCCAGCAGCCACCTAGCGGCCACAGATACGCAGTATTTT,CASSHLAATDTQYF
TRBJ2-3,once,NA,TRBV4-3,TGCGCCAGCAGCCTAGGGACTCCTCTCGCTACGCAGTATTTT,CASSLGTPLATQYF
TRBJ1-2,NA,NA,TRBV28,TGTGCCAGCCGCACGGACCCTGGGGGCTTAGGGGATGGCTACACCTTC,CASRTDPGGLGDGYTF
TRBJ1-6,NA,NA,TRBV5-1,TGCGCCAGCAGCTTGGAATTGGGGGCAGGTTCACCCCTCCACTTT,CASSLELGAGSPLHF
TRBJ1-4,NA,NA,TRBV6-5,TGTGCCAGCAGCCTCGGGGGAAGGGGACTGTTTTTT,CASSLGGRGLFF
TRBJ2-1,NA,TRBD2,TRBV29-1,TGCAGCGTTCTGACTAGCGGTCTAACTTCTAACTCCTACAATGAGCAGTTCTTC,CSVLTSGLTSNSYNEQFF
TRBJ1-5,NA,NA,TRBV19,TGTGCCAGCCGAGACGGGAGGGTGGGAAATCAGCCCCAGCATTTT,CASRDGRVGNQPQHF
TRBJ2-7,NA,TRBD2,TRBV5-4,TGTGCCAGCAGCTTGGATGGTAGCGGGAGGTTCAACGAGCAGTACTTC,CASSLDGSGRFNEQYF
TRBJ2-7,NA,TRBD1,TRBV6-5,TGTGCCAGCTGCCCCCCCGGAACAGGGGGCAACGAGCAGTACTTC,CASCPPGTGGNEQYF